The TCR beta chain under discussion was sequenced for a study of T cell responses to AZD1222 COVID-19 vaccine. In regard to this clone: Its antigen is as yet unknown.

Study-wide results and limits: Of spike-specific TCRs, nearly half reportedly target regions left unmutated in variants.

Germline lookup yields CDR1 SGHRS and CDR2 YFSETQ. V lost 2 bases and J 6 bases, leaving 5 bases between the germline ends. There are 11 residues in the CDR3. Some clones are missing from TCRdb's copy, which holds only in-frame ones; the method was immunoSEQ multiplex PCR. The repertoire consists of 150,000 to 200,000 clones, with around 90% occurring once and the leading ten covering roughly 2%. This material consisted of peripheral blood, taken 28 days after the second AZD1222 dose. The chain employs TRBV5-1 and TRBJ1-2; no firm D call. This receptor was obtained from an adult who received the AZD1222 COVID-19 vaccine. The CDR3 region has the DNA TGCGCCAGCAGCTTTGAGAATGGCTACACCTTC. This translates into CASSFENGYTF.